The following is a T cell receptor (beta chain) sequence with its context. The sample comes from a study of blood T cell repertoires in COVID-19. The CDR3 spans 11 residues. V dropped 0 bases and J dropped 13; count of bases not matched to a gene: 5. CDR1 DFQATT and CDR2 SNEGSKA come from the germline V gene (reference sequence). Clones were read by immunoSEQ multiplex PCR, and TCRdb kept only the in-frame ones, dropping some. The repertoire holds about 270,000 clones, approximately 89% seen once, with approximately 2.7% in the top ten. Sequences were obtained from PBMCs or T cells enriched from blood (not recorded which). The receptor comes from a man aged 40-50 years who had been exposed to COVID-19. The V and J genes are TRBV20-1 and TRBJ1-2; 7 bases fit TRBD1. The CDR3 sequence is CSARDEGAATF. Written as DNA, the CDR3 is TGCAGTGCTAGAGATGAGGGGGCTGCCACCTTC.